The rows below give T cell receptor beta chains drawn from one sample of a study of somatic mutations in cytotoxic T cells in rheumatoid arthritis. The method was immunoSEQ multiplex PCR; TCRdb's version includes in-frame clones alone and lacks a portion of them. The sample includes about 15,000 clones, roughly 80% of them seen just once. Sequencing input: CD8+ T cells sorted from blood. These receptor sequences come from an adult with rheumatoid arthritis. Both conserved end residues are part of each CDR3. D genes are given only for firm matches. Clone size is not always given. Where it is, it says once, few, many or a class for expanded clones.

V gene	clone size	D gene	J gene	CDR3 protein	CDR3 DNA
TRBV29-1	.	TRBD1	TRBJ2-1	CSVEVWTGLKNEQFF	TGCAGCGTTGAAGTCTGGACAGGGTTAAAGAATGAGCAGTTCTTC
TRBV7-9	.	TRBD2	TRBJ2-1	CASSPTSDNEQFF	TGTGCCAGCAGCCCCACTAGCGATAATGAGCAGTTCTTC
TRBV4-2	.	.	TRBJ1-5	CASSQVGGGNQPQHF	TGTGCCAGCAGCCAAGTCGGAGGAGGCAATCAGCCCCAGCATTTT
TRBV7-9	.	.	TRBJ2-1	CASSLEAPWGNEQFF	TGTGCCAGCAGCCTCGAGGCACCGTGGGGCAATGAGCAGTTCTTC
TRBV9	.	.	TRBJ2-5	CASSPRPGTQYF	TGTGCCAGCAGCCCCAGACCGGGGACCCAGTACTTC
TRBV5-1	.	TRBD1	TRBJ1-2	CASSSLPGQGRNGYTF	TGCGCCAGCAGCTCTCTACCGGGACAGGGAAGGAATGGCTACACCTTC
TRBV9	.	TRBD1	TRBJ1-2	CASSDRDRGYGYTF	TGTGCCAGCAGCGACCGGGACAGGGGCTATGGCTACACCTTC
TRBV29-1	medium-sized	.	TRBJ1-2	CSVEDPQGRHGYTF	TGCAGCGTTGAAGATCCGCAGGGGCGGCATGGCTACACCTTC
TRBV5-5	few	.	TRBJ2-7	CASSLAGSSYEQYF	TGTGCCAGCAGCTTGGCCGGCAGCTCCTACGAGCAGTACTTC
TRBV5-1	once	.	TRBJ2-7	CASVGAGAVDEQYF	TGCGCCAGCGTTGGGGCGGGGGCGGTTGACGAGCAGTACTTC
TRBV7-9	.	.	TRBJ2-1	CASSSPVLWGQANEQFF	TGTGCCAGCAGCTCACCCGTCCTTTGGGGGCAAGCGAATGAGCAGTTCTTC
TRBV7-2	few	.	TRBJ1-1	CASSRQFTEAFF	TGTGCCAGCAGCCGACAGTTCACTGAAGCTTTCTTT
TRBV28	.	TRBD1	TRBJ1-4	CASSLRDSRNEKLFF	TGTGCCAGCAGTCTCCGGGACAGTCGTAATGAAAAACTGTTTTTT
TRBV7-9	.	.	TRBJ2-7	CASSPGQSAYEQYF	TGTGCCAGCAGCCCGGGACAATCGGCCTACGAGCAGTACTTC
TRBV7-9	.	.	TRBJ2-2	CASTLWEEGNTGELFF	TGTGCCAGCACCCTTTGGGAGGAGGGGAACACCGGGGAGCTGTTTTTT
TRBV4-1	.	.	TRBJ1-2	CASSLSEKGWYGYTF	TGCGCCAGCAGCCTAAGCGAGAAGGGTTGGTATGGCTACACCTTC
TRBV29-1	.	TRBD1	TRBJ2-2	CSVEDQAGGVNTGELFF	TGCAGCGTTGAAGATCAGGCAGGGGGCGTAAACACCGGGGAGCTGTTTTTT
TRBV7-9	few	.	TRBJ2-5	CASSPLRVGDETQYF	TGTGCCAGCAGCCCATTACGGGTGGGCGATGAGACCCAGTACTTC
TRBV27	.	.	TRBJ2-2	CASSLGQGYTGELFF	TGTGCCAGCAGTTTAGGGCAGGGGTACACCGGGGAGCTGTTTTTT
TRBV6-5	.	.	TRBJ2-1	CASRGGYEQFF	TGTGCCAGCAGAGGGGGGTATGAGCAGTTCTTC
TRBV28	.	TRBD1	TRBJ2-5	CASSLGQGGETQYF	TGTGCCAGCAGTCTAGGACAGGGGGGAGAGACCCAGTACTTC
TRBV14	.	.	TRBJ1-6	CASSQDSVSLHF	TGTGCCAGCAGCCAAGATTCGGTGTCCCTCCACTTT
TRBV27	.	.	TRBJ1-5	CASSNPGELQPQHF	TGTGCCAGCAGTAATCCAGGGGAGCTACAGCCCCAGCATTTT
TRBV6-6	few	TRBD1	TRBJ2-7	CASSYQTGATYEQYF	TGTGCCAGCAGTTATCAGACAGGGGCTACCTACGAGCAGTACTTC
TRBV19	.	.	TRBJ2-1	CASSPILLGEQFF	TGTGCCAGTAGTCCAATCTTACTCGGTGAGCAGTTCTTC
TRBV14	.	TRBD1	TRBJ1-1	CASSQAGQGNTEAFF	TGTGCCAGCAGCCAGGCGGGACAGGGGAACACTGAAGCTTTCTTT
TRBV27	.	.	TRBJ1-1	CASSLGGGGTEAFF	TGTGCCAGCAGTTTAGGGGGGGGTGGCACTGAAGCTTTCTTT
TRBV27	.	TRBD2	TRBJ2-1	CASSRTAGGVNNEQFF	TGTGCCAGCAGTCGAACCGCGGGGGGGGTAAACAATGAGCAGTTCTTC
TRBV4-2	.	.	TRBJ1-6	CASSQDRAGINSPLHF	TGTGCCAGCAGCCAAGATCGGGCAGGGATTAATTCACCCCTCCACTTT
TRBV19	.	TRBD2	TRBJ2-1	CASSAGGRGKFEQFF	TGTGCCAGTAGTGCGGGGGGGAGAGGGAAATTTGAGCAGTTCTTC
TRBV2	.	.	TRBJ1-5	CASSERGDQPQHF	TGTGCCAGCAGTGAAAGGGGGGATCAGCCCCAGCATTTT
TRBV19	once	TRBD2	TRBJ2-3	CASSIELAGWHGTDTQYF	TGTGCCAGTAGTATAGAACTAGCGGGGTGGCACGGCACAGATACGCAGTATTTT
TRBV18	.	TRBD1	TRBJ1-5	CASSQGQGRDQPQHF	TGTGCCAGCTCACAGGGACAGGGGAGGGATCAGCCCCAGCATTTT
TRBV19	.	.	TRBJ2-7	CASSVTSAYEQYF	TGTGCCAGTAGTGTCACTAGTGCCTACGAGCAGTACTTC
TRBV5-1	.	.	TRBJ1-1	CASSRAMNTEAFF	TGCGCCAGCAGCAGGGCCATGAACACTGAAGCTTTCTTT